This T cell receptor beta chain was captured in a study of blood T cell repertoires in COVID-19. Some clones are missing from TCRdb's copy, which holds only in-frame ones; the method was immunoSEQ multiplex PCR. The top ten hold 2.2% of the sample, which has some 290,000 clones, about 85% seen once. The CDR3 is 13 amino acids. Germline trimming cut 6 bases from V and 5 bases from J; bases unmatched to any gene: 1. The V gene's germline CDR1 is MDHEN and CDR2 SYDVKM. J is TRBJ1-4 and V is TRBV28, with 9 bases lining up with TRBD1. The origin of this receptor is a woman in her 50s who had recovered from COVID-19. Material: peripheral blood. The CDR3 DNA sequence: TGTGCCAGCAGGACAGGGGGGAATGAAAAACTGTTTTTT. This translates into CASRTGGNEKLFF.